Below, 20 T cell receptor beta chains from the same sample are listed, as sequenced in a study of PD-1 blockade in classical Hodgkin lymphoma. Profiled with immunoSEQ multiplex PCR; TCRdb holds only in-frame clones, not every one. The sample consists of tens of thousands of clones, just over 65% of them appearing once. Noted time point: cycle 4 day 1 (C4D1), after around six weeks of nivolumab. No patient escaped relapse after autologous stem cell transplantation, and brentuximab vedotin exposure varied. Material: peripheral blood mononuclear cells (PBMCs), obtained before the fourth cycle of nivolumab. The source of these receptors is a human donor with classical Hodgkin lymphoma.

V and J are TRBV7-6 and TRBJ2-7; D possibly uses TRBD1 or TRBD2 (5 bases each). This CDR3 contains 15 residues. Germline CDR1 reads SGHVS; CDR2 reads FNYEAQ. Trimming removed 5 bases at V and 6 bases at J, with 20 bases between. This chain's CDR3 is CASSTPGTGRIEQYF. CDR3 sequence (DNA): TGTGCCAGCAGCACCCCCGGGACGGGGCGTATCGAGCAGTACTTC.

The rearrangement joins TRBV11-2 to TRBJ1-1; 8 bases map to TRBD1. CDR3 length: 13 amino acids. Trimming removed 4 bases from V and 3 bases from J; junction bases left unmatched: 1. Germline V gives CDR1 SGHAT, CDR2 FQNNGV. The CDR3 region is CASSSQGDTEAFF. CDR3 sequence (DNA): TGTGCCAGCAGCTCACAGGGGGACACTGAAGCTTTCTTT. Filled out from reference TRBV11-2 and TRBJ1-1, the complete variable domain reads EAGVAQSPRYKIIEKRQSVAFWCNPISGHATLYWYQQILGQGPKLLIQFQNNGVVDDSQLPKDRFSAERLKGVDSTLKIQPAKLEDSAVYLCASSSQGDTEAFFGQGTRLTVV.

V is TRBV28 and J is TRBJ1-6, with D possibly TRBD1 on 6 matching bases. Trimming removed 5 bases at V and 6 bases at J, with 17 bases between. This CDR3 contains 16 residues. Germline values: CDR1 MDHEN, CDR2 SYDVKM. CDR3 nucleotides: TGTGCCAGCAGTCCCACCGGGACAAGCGGTAATTCACCCCTCCACTTT. Amino acids: CASSPTGTSGNSPLHF.

This clone was seen ten or more times. This chain links TRBV19 with TRBJ1-2; no reliable D call. This CDR3 has 13 residues. Germline V gene sequence: CDR1 LNHDA, CDR2 SQIVND (reference sequence). V lost 5 bases and J 1 base, leaving 8 bases between the germline ends. CDR3 nucleotide sequence: TGTGCCAGTAGTCGGCAGCTTAACTATGGCTACACCTTC. Translating it yields CASSRQLNYGYTF.

This clone appeared many times. The J gene is TRBJ2-2, the V gene TRBV4-1; tentative D call: TRBD2 (5 bases). The germline gives CDR1 MGHRA, CDR2 YSYEKL. Trimming took 4 bases from V and 6 from J, leaving 15 bases between them. The CDR3 sequence is 15 residues long. The DNA for the CDR3 is TGCGCCAGCAGCCCGGGCGGGCTCGGCGCCGGGGAGCTGTTTTTT. Translating it yields CASSPGGLGAGELFF.

V usage is TRBV30 and J usage is TRBJ2-2, with D unresolved. The CDR3 consists of 12 residues. Germline-derived CDR1 and CDR2 are GTSNPN and SVGIG (reference sequence). Trimming left V 1 base short and J 4 bases short, with 4 bases between. The CDR3 region has the DNA TGTGCCTGGAGTGACTTCACCGGGGAGCTGTTTTTT. Amino acid sequence: CAWSDFTGELFF.

This clone showed up just a few times. The gene calls are TRBV7-6 and TRBJ2-3; D might be TRBD1 or TRBD2, each matching 5 bases. Trimming stripped 0 bases from V and 11 bases from J, with 12 bases between. Germline loops: CDR1 SGHVS, CDR2 FNYEAQ. The CDR3 runs to 13 residues. The DNA for the CDR3 is TGTGCCAGCAGCTTAGCCCGAGGGGCCATGCAGTATTTT. It encodes CASSLARGAMQYF.

J is TRBJ2-1 and V is TRBV7-9; 11 bases are a match to TRBD2. This CDR3 is built from 13 residues. The trim removed 5 bases at V and 10 bases at J, leaving 4 bases unmatched. Germline CDR1 and CDR2: SEHNR and FQNEAQ (reference sequence). CDR3 region: CASSTTSGGEQFF. CDR3 coding DNA: TGTGCCAGCAGCACCACTAGCGGGGGAGAGCAGTTCTTC.

This chain uses TRBV29-1 with TRBJ2-1, with TRBD2 identical over 7 bases. The germline V gene encodes CDR1 SQVTM and CDR2 ANQGSEA. Trimming cost V 1 base and J 5 bases; bases outside gene matches: 2. This CDR3 has 13 residues. The CDR3 DNA follows: TGCAGCGTTGAAGCTCTAGCGGACAATGAGCAGTTCTTC. Translated, it gives CSVEALADNEQFF.

The genes are TRBV19 and TRBJ2-5; no definite D call. The CDR3 extends over 15 amino acids. The germline V gene has CDR1 LNHDA and CDR2 SQIVND (reference sequence). The V end was cut by 6 bases, the J end by 0 bases, with 14 bases between. CDR3 sequence: CASSRGVLYQETQYF. DNA for the CDR3: TGTGCCAGTAGCCGTGGGGTTCTGTACCAAGAGACCCAGTACTTC.

The chain has TRBV7-3 and TRBJ2-2; D not resolved. The CDR3 is 14 amino acids. The ends were cut back, 6 bases at V and 2 bases at J, with 10 bases in the middle. Germline-derived CDR1 and CDR2 are SGHTA and FQGTGA. The CDR3 nucleotides are TGTGCCAGCAGGGCCGGGCCTAACACCGGGGAGCTGTTTTTT. It translates to CASRAGPNTGELFF.

The J gene is TRBJ2-7, the V gene TRBV14; D possibly corresponds to TRBD2 (7 bases). Germline CDR1 and CDR2: SGHDN and FVKESK. This CDR3 has 15 residues. V lost 0 bases and J 11 bases, leaving 20 bases between the germline ends. The DNA for the CDR3 is TGTGCCAGCAGCCAAGAAGGAATTGGGCAGGGGAGGGAGTACTTC. Translating gives CASSQEGIGQGREYF.

The rearrangement links TRBV27 to TRBJ1-2; 7 bases align to TRBD1. Germline values: CDR1 MNHEY, CDR2 SMNVEV (reference sequence). The CDR3 covers 14 residues. The V and J ends lost 8 bases and 4 bases, in that order; junction bases with no gene match: 10. The CDR3 loop is CASGRQGNVYGYTF. The DNA of the CDR3 is TGTGCCAGCGGGCGACAGGGCAACGTCTATGGCTACACCTTC.

J is TRBJ1-5 and V is TRBV28; tentatively, D is TRBD1 (5 bases). CDR1 MDHEN and CDR2 SYDVKM come from the germline V gene. The length of the CDR3 is 15 residues. The ends were cut back, 1 base at V and 0 bases at J, with 7 bases in the middle. The CDR3 protein is CASSLYQGSNQPQHF. CDR3 DNA sequence: TGTGCCAGCAGTTTATACCAGGGTAGCAATCAGCCCCAGCATTTT.

This clone appeared a few times. The chain combines TRBV6-5 with TRBJ2-1; 12 bases are a match to TRBD2. J gave up 7 bases and V 5 bases, and 3 bases lay outside the gene matches. The CDR3 consists of 14 residues. Germline V gene sequence: CDR1 MNHEY, CDR2 SVGAGI. CDR3 sequence: CASSLGTSGNEQFF. DNA for the CDR3: TGTGCCAGCAGTCTCGGGACTAGCGGGAATGAGCAGTTCTTC.

The table lists this clone with a few counts. This chain links TRBV5-1 with TRBJ2-7, with D uncertain. CDR1 and CDR2 from the germline V gene are SGHRS and YFSETQ. V lost 2 bases and J 4 bases, leaving 10 bases between the germline ends. The CDR3 consists of 13 residues. The CDR3: CASSLGKSYEQYF. CDR3 bases: TGCGCCAGCAGCTTAGGGAAAAGTTACGAGCAGTACTTC.

The V gene is TRBV19, the J gene TRBJ2-1; 8 bases agree with TRBD1. This CDR3 comprises 14 residues. The V gene end was trimmed by 10 bases and the J gene end by 6 bases; junction bases not matched to a gene: 11. CDR1 LNHDA and CDR2 SQIVND come from the germline V gene (reference sequence). CDR3 nucleotide sequence: TGTGCCACCAAACCGGGACAGGCTATCAATGAGCAGTTCTTC. Translation: CATKPGQAINEQFF.

V is TRBV28 and J is TRBJ1-1; 7 bases are a match to TRBD1. With 5 bases clipped from V and 1 base from J, the junction kept 13 bases outside the gene matches. Per germline, CDR1 MDHEN and CDR2 SYDVKM. The CDR3 sequence is 17 residues long. This CDR3 reads CASSPSPGGAGNTEAFF. CDR3 coding DNA: TGTGCCAGCAGTCCTTCCCCAGGGGGTGCGGGGAACACTGAAGCTTTCTTT.

A single count supports this clone. The chain recombines TRBV27 with TRBJ2-1; TRBD2 might be the D (7 bases). Per germline, CDR1 MNHEY and CDR2 SMNVEV (reference sequence). Deletions cut 1 base from V and 5 bases from J, with 15 bases between. The CDR3 loop spans 16 amino acids. The CDR3 spells CASSLYAGATNNEQFF. For the CDR3, the DNA is TGTGCCAGCAGTTTATACGCGGGGGCCACGAACAATGAGCAGTTCTTC.

This rearrangement joins TRBV6-5 to TRBJ2-2; the D gene is possibly TRBD1 (6 bases). Trimming took 6 bases from V and 4 from J, leaving 15 bases between them. The CDR3 contains 15 residues. From germline, CDR1 is MNHEY and CDR2 SVGAGI. The CDR3 bases are TGTGCCAGCAGATTAATGGGGGCGGCCACCGGGGAGCTGTTTTTT. Amino acids: CASRLMGAATGELFF.